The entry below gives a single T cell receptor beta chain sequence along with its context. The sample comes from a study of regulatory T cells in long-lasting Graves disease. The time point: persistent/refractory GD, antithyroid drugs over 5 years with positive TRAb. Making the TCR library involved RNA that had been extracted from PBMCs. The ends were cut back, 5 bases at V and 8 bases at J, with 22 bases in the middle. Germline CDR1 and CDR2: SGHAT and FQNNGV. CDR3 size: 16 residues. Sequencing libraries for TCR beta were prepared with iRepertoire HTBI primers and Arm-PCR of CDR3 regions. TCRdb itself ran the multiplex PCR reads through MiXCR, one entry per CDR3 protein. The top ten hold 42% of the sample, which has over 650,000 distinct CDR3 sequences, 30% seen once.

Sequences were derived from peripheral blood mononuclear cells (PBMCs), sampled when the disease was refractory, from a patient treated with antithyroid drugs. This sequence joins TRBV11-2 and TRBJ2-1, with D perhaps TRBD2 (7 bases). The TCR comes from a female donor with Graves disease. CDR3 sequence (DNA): TGTGCCAGCAGCCTTGAGGGGGGGGCTATACTAGATGAGCAGTTCTTC. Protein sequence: CASSLEGGAILDEQFF.